This T cell receptor (beta chain) was obtained from a study of blood T cell repertoires in COVID-19. In the authors' workflow: Nucleated cell counts were estimated from reference gene primer amplification. Data came from immunoSEQ multiplex PCR; TCRdb stores just in-frame clones and leaves some out. V, J and clone size derive from that table, while D and trimming were established from the DNA sequence. In the table there are 170,000 or so clones, just under 90% of which are singletons. V shed 3 bases, J shed 4 bases, and the junction held 8 bases outside the gene matches. Germline-derived CDR1 and CDR2 are LNHDA and SQIVND (reference sequence). This CDR3 comprises 16 residues.

The sequencing sample was made of peripheral blood. This TCR derives from a woman in her sixties or seventies with COVID-19, enrolled during active disease. V and J are TRBV19 and TRBJ2-1; the match to TRBD2 covers 8 bases. CDR3 in amino acids: CASSMRAGVGYNEQFF. The CDR3 region has the DNA TGTGCCAGTAGTATGCGAGCGGGAGTTGGATACAATGAGCAGTTCTTC.